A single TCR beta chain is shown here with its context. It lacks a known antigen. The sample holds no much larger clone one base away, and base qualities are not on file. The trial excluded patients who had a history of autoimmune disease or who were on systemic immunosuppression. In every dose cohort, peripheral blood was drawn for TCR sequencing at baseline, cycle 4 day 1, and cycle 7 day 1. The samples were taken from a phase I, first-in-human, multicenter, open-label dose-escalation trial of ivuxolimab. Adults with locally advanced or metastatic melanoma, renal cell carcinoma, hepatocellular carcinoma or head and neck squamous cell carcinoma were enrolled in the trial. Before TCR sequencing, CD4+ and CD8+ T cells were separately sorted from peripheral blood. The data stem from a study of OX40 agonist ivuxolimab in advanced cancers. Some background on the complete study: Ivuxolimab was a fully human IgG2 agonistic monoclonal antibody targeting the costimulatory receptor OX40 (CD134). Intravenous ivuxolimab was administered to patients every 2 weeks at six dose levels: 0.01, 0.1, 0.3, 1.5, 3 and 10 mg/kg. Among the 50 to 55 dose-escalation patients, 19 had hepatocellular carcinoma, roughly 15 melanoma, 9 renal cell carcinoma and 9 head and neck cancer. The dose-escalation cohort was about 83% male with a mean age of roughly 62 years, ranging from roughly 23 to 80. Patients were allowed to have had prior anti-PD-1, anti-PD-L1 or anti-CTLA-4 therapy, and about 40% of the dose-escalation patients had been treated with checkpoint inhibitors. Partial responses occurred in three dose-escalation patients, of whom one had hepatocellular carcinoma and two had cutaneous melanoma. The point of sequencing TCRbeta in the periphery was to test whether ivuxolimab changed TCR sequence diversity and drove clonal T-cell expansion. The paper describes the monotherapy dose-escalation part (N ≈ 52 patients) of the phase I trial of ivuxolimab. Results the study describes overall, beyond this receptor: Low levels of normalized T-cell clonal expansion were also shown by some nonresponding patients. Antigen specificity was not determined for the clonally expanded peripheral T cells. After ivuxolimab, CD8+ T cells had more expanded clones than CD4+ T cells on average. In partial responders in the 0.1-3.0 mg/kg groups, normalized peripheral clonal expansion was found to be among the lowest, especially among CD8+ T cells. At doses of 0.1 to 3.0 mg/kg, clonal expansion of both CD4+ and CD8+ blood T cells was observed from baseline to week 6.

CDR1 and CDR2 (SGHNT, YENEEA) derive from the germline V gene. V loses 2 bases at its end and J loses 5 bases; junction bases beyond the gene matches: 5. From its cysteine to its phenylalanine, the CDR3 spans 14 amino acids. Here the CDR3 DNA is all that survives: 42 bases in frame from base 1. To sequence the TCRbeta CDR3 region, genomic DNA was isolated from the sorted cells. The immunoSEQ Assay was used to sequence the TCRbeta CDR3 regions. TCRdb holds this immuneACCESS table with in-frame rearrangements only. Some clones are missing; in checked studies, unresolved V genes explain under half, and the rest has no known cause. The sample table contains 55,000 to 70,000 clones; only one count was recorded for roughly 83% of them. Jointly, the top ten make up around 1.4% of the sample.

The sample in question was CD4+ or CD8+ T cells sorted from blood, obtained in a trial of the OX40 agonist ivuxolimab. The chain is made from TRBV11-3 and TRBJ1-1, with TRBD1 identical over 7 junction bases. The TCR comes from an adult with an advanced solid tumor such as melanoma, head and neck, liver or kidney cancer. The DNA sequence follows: TGTGCCAGCAGCTTATACAGGGGTTCGACTGAAGCTTTCTTT. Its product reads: CASSLYRGSTEAFF.